This TCR beta chain is from a study of OX40 agonist ivuxolimab in advanced cancers. The protocol was immunoSEQ multiplex PCR, while the TCRdb copy is restricted to in-frame clones and leaves out a portion. The table includes about 59,000 clones, approximately 87% detected once. The ends were cut back, 4 bases at V and 3 bases at J, with 12 bases in the middle. CDR1 and CDR2 from the germline V gene are KGHSH and LQKENI. The CDR3 length is 14 residues. Source: CD4+ or CD8+ T cells sorted from blood, taken in a trial of the OX40 agonist ivuxolimab. The chain uses TRBV18 and TRBJ1-1, with D perhaps matching TRBD1 (5 bases). This TCR was recovered from an adult with an advanced solid tumor such as melanoma, head and neck, liver or kidney cancer. The DNA of the CDR3 is TGTGCCAGCTCACGGTCGGCGGGGGACACTGAAGCTTTCTTT. Residues: CASSRSAGDTEAFF. Full variable domain (missing parts from reference TRBV18 and TRBJ1-1): NAGVMQNPRHLVRRRGQEARLRCSPMKGHSHVYWYRQLPEEGLKFMVYLQKENIIDESGMPKERFSAEFPKEGPSILRIQQVVRGDSAAYFCASSRSAGDTEAFFGQGTRLTVV.